The T cell receptor (beta chain) described here comes from a study of shared clonotypes between healthy human individuals. V trimming: 2 bases; J trimming: 8 bases; junction bases outside the gene matches: 7. CDR1 is GTSNPN and CDR2 is SVGIG in the germline V gene (reference sequence). The CDR3 sequence is 13 residues long. Tens of thousands of T cell genomes (about 0.2 ug DNA) went into each sorted-subset replicate. Generated by immunoSEQ multiplex PCR, the TCRdb table keeps only in-frame clones and is missing some. Of roughly 2,300,000 clones in the sample, roughly 92% were seen once. On this clone itself: Its antigen is as yet unknown.

Findings and limits, study-wide: For naive CD4 cells, roughly 5.5% of clonotypes were shared across a few donors.

Only Caucasian adults living in Nashville, Tennessee served as donors. The sequenced material came from naive CD4+ T cells from PBMCs. Sample subset: CD45RA+ positively selected. The chain combines TRBV30 with TRBJ1-2, with 8 bases that match TRBD1. This TCR was recovered from a man younger than 35 in good health. Some clones in this sample may be carry-over from other donors' samples. DNA of the CDR3: TGTGCCTGGAGTAATACAGGGGGTGAAGGCTACACCTTC. It specifies CAWSNTGGEGYTF.